The next 22 T cell receptor beta chains were all read from a single sample in a study of T cell repertoires in cytomegalovirus infection. TCRdb re-analysed the reads in MiXCR, keeping a single row per CDR3 protein. Of more than 85,000 distinct CDR3 sequences listed, about 15% were seen once; the top ten hold around 8.5%. Material for sequencing was PBMCs. Every receptor here comes from a human donor in good health (CMV status not recorded). Some clones in this sample may be carry-over from other donors' samples.

This clonotype was observed a few times. This sequence joins TRBV20-1 and TRBJ2-7; D is unclear. The CDR3 runs 11 residues. Germline V gene lookup returns CDR1 DFQATT and CDR2 SNEGSKA (reference sequence). Trimming removed 4 bases at V and 4 bases at J, with 8 bases between. CDR3 sequence: CSATAEYEQYF. The CDR3, as DNA: TGCAGTGCTACTGCCGAATACGAGCAGTACTTC.

In this sample, this clonotype turned up a few times. This chain joins TRBV7-9 and TRBJ1-5; 9 nucleotides line up with TRBD1. The V gene end was trimmed by 5 bases and the J gene end by 2 bases; junction bases not matched to a gene: 7. This CDR3 region has 16 residues. CDR1 is SEHNR and CDR2 is FQNEAQ in the germline V gene (reference sequence). CDR3 in DNA: TGTGCCAGCAGCCCACAGGGGGCATTTGGCAATCAGCCCCAGCATTTT. Translated: CASSPQGAFGNQPQHF.

The genes are TRBV19 and TRBJ1-5, with D possibly matching TRBD1 (5 bases). There are 15 residues in the CDR3. Germline loops: CDR1 LNHDA, CDR2 SQIVND (reference sequence). V was trimmed by 7 bases and J by 3 bases, leaving 16 bases between them. DNA for the CDR3: TGTGCCAGTACCAAACGGGGGGGACTCAATCAGCCCCAGCATTTT. Protein sequence: CASTKRGGLNQPQHF.

About this clonotype itself: A junction end diverges from the germline sequence, so it may reflect a read error. The J gene is TRBJ2-2, the V gene TRBV20-1, with unresolved D. Per germline, CDR1 DFQATT and CDR2 SNEGSKA (reference sequence). The CDR3 runs to 14 residues. CDR3 sequence (DNA): TGCAGTGCCAGAGGTGTTAGTGATACCGGGGAGCTGTTTTTT. This encodes CSARGVSDTGELFF.

This rearrangement joins TRBV28 to TRBJ2-7; tentative D call: TRBD1 (6 bases). Trimming took off 5 bases at V and 1 base at J, with 15 bases between the two ends. Germline V gene data show CDR1 as MDHEN and CDR2 as SYDVKM. The CDR3 runs to 15 residues. CDR3 amino acids: CASSQRGSKSYEQYF. The DNA for the CDR3 is TGTGCCAGCAGTCAAAGGGGGAGTAAGTCCTACGAGCAGTACTTC.

The table lists this clonotype with many counts. V usage is TRBV7-9 and J usage is TRBJ2-1; 8 bases agree with TRBD1. The CDR3 spans 14 residues. Germline V CDR1 and CDR2: SEHNR, FQNEAQ (reference sequence). Trimming removed 5 bases from V and 4 bases from J; junction bases left unmatched: 4. CDR3 in DNA: TGTGCCAGCAGCCCGGGACAGGTTTACAATGAGCAGTTCTTC. Translating gives CASSPGQVYNEQFF.

This clonotype was seen only a few times. The gene calls are TRBV7-9 and TRBJ1-3, with 9 bases identical to TRBD1. The CDR3 length is 15 residues. The V gene's germline CDR1 is SEHNR and CDR2 FQNEAQ (reference sequence). Trimming took 5 bases from V and 2 from J; bases not matched to a gene: 4. CDR3 amino acids: CASSPGTGTGNTIYF. CDR3 nucleotide sequence: TGTGCCAGCAGCCCCGGGACAGGGACTGGAAACACCATATATTTT. The full variable domain, rest sourced from reference TRBV7-9 and TRBJ1-3, is DTGVSQNPRHKITKRGQNVTFRCDPISEHNRLYWYRQTLGQGPEFLTYFQNEAQLEKSRLLSDRFSAERPKGSFSTLEIQRTEQGDSAMYLCASSPGTGTGNTIYFGEGSWLTVV.

This clonotype has only a few counts. The junction shows a germline mismatch at one end, possibly a read error. V is TRBV6-2 or TRBV6-3 and J is TRBJ2-1; no clear D gene. The CDR3 is made up of 15 amino acids. The V gene's germline CDR1 is MNHEY and CDR2 SVGEGT. CDR3 sequence: CANSPDAPSYNEQFF. CDR3 DNA: TGTGCCAACAGTCCGGACGCACCTTCCTACAATGAGCAGTTCTTC.

The rearrangement links TRBV28 to TRBJ2-7; TRBD1 aligns across 9 bases. The CDR3 spans 13 residues. Germline V gene data show CDR1 as MDHEN and CDR2 as SYDVKM. Losses at the gene ends were 3 bases for V and 7 bases for J; bases not matched to a gene: 4. DNA of the CDR3: TGTGCCAGCAGTTTCGACAGGGGGGCTGAGCAGTACTTC. Amino acids: CASSFDRGAEQYF.

CDR3 residues: CSVAGVRRETQYF. The CDR3 DNA reads TGCAGCGTTGCGGGGGTCCGCAGGGAGACCCAGTACTTC. The chain has TRBV29-1 and TRBJ2-5; tentative D call: TRBD2 (6 bases). The CDR3 contains 13 residues. Germline V lookup: CDR1 SQVTM, CDR2 ANQGSEA. V gave up 4 bases and J gave up 5 bases, with 14 bases separating them.

This clonotype was recorded at least ten times. The rearrangement joins TRBV7-2 to TRBJ2-1; 10 bases agree with TRBD2. V lost 0 bases and J lost 7; bases outside the gene matches: 3. Germline lookup yields CDR1 SGHTA and CDR2 FQGNSA. CDR3 length: 15 amino acids. DNA of the CDR3: TGTGCCAGCAGCTTAGCCCTAGCGGGGGAGAATGAGCAGTTCTTC. Translating it yields CASSLALAGENEQFF.

The rearrangement links TRBV7-2 to TRBJ1-6; D is unclear. From germline, CDR1 is SGHTA and CDR2 FQGNSA. Trimming took 1 base from V and 14 from J, leaving 15 bases between them. The CDR3 consists of 14 residues. CDR3 sequence (DNA): TGTGCCAGCAGCTTAGATAGCACCAAATTCACCCTCCACTTT. Translated: CASSLDSTKFTLHF. The full variable domain, in which reference TRBV7-2 and TRBJ1-6 provide the parts outside the CDR3, is GAGVSQSPSNKVTEKGKDVELRCDPISGHTALYWYRQSLGQGLEFLIYFQGNSAPDKSGLPSDRFSAERTGGSVSTLTIQRTQQEDSAVYLCASSLDSTKFTLHFGNGTRLTVT.

The chain couples TRBV18 to TRBJ2-1; 11 bases are a match to TRBD1. The CDR3 length is 15 residues. CDR1 and CDR2 from the germline V gene are KGHSH and LQKENI. V dropped 2 bases and J dropped 9; count of bases not matched to a gene: 6. The CDR3: CASSPGQGANGEQFF. The CDR3 DNA is TGTGCCAGCTCACCAGGACAGGGGGCAAATGGTGAGCAGTTCTTC.

This clonotype has more than one count but fewer than ten. The V call is TRBV11-2, the J call TRBJ2-3; a weak D match, TRBD2 (5 bases). This CDR3 is built from 15 residues. With 1 base removed from V and 5 bases from J, the gap between germline ends came to 13 bases. Germline values: CDR1 SGHAT, CDR2 FQNNGV. The CDR3 here is CASSLVAPGIDTQYF. CDR3 nucleotides: TGTGCCAGCAGCTTAGTCGCACCGGGGATAGATACGCAGTATTTT.

This clonotype has a count of ten or more. J is TRBJ2-5 and V is TRBV6-6; 8 positions agree with TRBD2. CDR3 length equals 19 residues. V lost 0 bases to trimming and J lost 4 bases; unmatched junction nucleotides: 16. Germline V gene data show CDR1 as MNHNY and CDR2 as SVGAGI (reference sequence). This chain's CDR3 is CASSYSAPGLVSLRETQYF. The DNA for the CDR3 is TGTGCCAGCAGTTACTCTGCCCCGGGACTAGTTTCTCTGCGAGAGACCCAGTACTTC.

J is TRBJ1-4 and V is TRBV13; D unresolved. The germline gives CDR1 PRHDT, CDR2 FYEKMQ (reference sequence). CDR3 length: 14 residues. Trimming left V 6 bases short and J 6 bases short, with 14 bases between. CDR3 nucleotide sequence: TGTGCCAGCAGGTCGATCGGAGCCGATGAAAAACTGTTTTTT. Amino acid sequence: CASRSIGADEKLFF.

The chain combines TRBV27 with TRBJ1-1, with D possibly being TRBD1 (6 bases). The V end lost 3 bases, the J end lost 4 bases, and 12 bases lay between the germline ends. The length of the CDR3 is 14 residues. The germline CDR1 and CDR2 sequences are MNHEY and SMNVEV (reference sequence). CDR3 bases: TGTGCCAGCAGTTTCCAACAGGGTGGCACTGAAGCTTTCTTT. Its translation is CASSFQQGGTEAFF.

This clonotype was observed a single time. The chain has TRBV10-3 and TRBJ1-1, with a tentative D call TRBD1 (5 bases). Germline CDR1 ENHRY, CDR2 SYGVKD. Trimming shortened V by 0 bases and J by 2 bases, and 10 bases separated the two germline ends. The CDR3 is made up of 15 amino acids. The CDR3 spells CAISESGGGNTEAFF. The CDR3 region has the DNA TGTGCCATCAGTGAGTCGGGGGGTGGAAACACTGAAGCTTTCTTT.

Many counts were recorded for this clonotype. The rearrangement uses TRBV7-2 and TRBJ2-3; either TRBD1 or TRBD2 may fit D (5 bases each). The CDR3 spans 14 residues. The germline V gene encodes CDR1 SGHTA and CDR2 FQGNSA. V was trimmed by 3 bases and J by 8 bases, leaving 15 bases between them. CDR3 DNA: TGTGCCAGCAGCTTCCCCGGGGTTCAGGGTACGCAGTATTTT. It translates to CASSFPGVQGTQYF.

The rearrangement uses TRBV4-3 and TRBJ2-5; no firm D call. This CDR3 has 12 amino acids. V was clipped by 0 bases and J by 4 bases, with 3 bases between them. CDR1 LGHNA and CDR2 YSLEER come from the germline V gene. For the CDR3, the DNA is TGCGCCAGCAGCCAAGATCGAGAGACCCAGTACTTC. Translating it yields CASSQDRETQYF.

At least ten counts were recorded for this clonotype. The CDR3 region has the DNA TGTGCCAGCAGTCGACTAGCGGGGGGCCTTATGAATGAGCAGTTCTTC. Encoded protein: CASSRLAGGLMNEQFF. The chain joins TRBV12-3 or TRBV12-4 to TRBJ2-1; the match to TRBD2 covers 13 bases. V was clipped by 5 bases and J by 7 bases; unmatched bases: 8. The CDR3 is 16 amino acids.

For the CDR3, the DNA is TGCGCCAGCAGCCAAGTTTCCGGGACTAGCTTCACCGGGGAGCTGTTTTTT. It codes for CASSQVSGTSFTGELFF. The chain employs TRBV4-1 and TRBJ2-2; 9 positions match TRBD2. In germline, CDR1 is MGHRA, CDR2 YSYEKL. V was clipped by 1 base and J by 4 bases; unmatched bases: 7. CDR3 length equals 17 residues.